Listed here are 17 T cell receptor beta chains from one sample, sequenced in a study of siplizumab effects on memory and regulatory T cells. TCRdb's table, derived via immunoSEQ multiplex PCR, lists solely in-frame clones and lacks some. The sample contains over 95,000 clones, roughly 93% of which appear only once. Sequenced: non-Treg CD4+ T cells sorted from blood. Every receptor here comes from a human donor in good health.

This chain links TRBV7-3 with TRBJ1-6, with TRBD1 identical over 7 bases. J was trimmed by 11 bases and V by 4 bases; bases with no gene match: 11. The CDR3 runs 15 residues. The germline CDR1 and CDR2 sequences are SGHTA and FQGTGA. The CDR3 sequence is CASSSSGTAVAPLHF. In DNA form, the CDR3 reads TGTGCCAGCAGCTCCTCGGGGACAGCCGTGGCACCCCTCCACTTT.

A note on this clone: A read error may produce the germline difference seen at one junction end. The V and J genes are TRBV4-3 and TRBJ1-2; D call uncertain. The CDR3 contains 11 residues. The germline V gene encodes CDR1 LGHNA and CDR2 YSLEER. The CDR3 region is CASSQQYVYAF. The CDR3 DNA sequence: TGCGCCAGCAGCCAGCAATACGTTTATGCCTTC.

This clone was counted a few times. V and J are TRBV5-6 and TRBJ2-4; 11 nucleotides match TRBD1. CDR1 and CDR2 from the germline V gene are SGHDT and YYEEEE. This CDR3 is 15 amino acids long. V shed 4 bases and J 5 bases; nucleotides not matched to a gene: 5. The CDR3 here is CASSTGQGAQNIQYF. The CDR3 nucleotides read TGTGCCAGCAGCACTGGACAGGGGGCGCAAAACATTCAGTACTTC.

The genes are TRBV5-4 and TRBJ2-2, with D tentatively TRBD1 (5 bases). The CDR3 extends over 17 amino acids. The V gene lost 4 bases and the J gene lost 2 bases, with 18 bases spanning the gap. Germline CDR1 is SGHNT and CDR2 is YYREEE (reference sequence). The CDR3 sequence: CASSPQGTSHNTGELFF. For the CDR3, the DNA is TGTGCCAGCAGCCCTCAGGGTACCAGTCACAACACCGGGGAGCTGTTTTTT.

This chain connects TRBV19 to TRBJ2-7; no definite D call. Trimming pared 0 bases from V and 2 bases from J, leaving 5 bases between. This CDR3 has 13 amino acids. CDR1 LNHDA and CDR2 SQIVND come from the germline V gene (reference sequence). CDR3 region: CASSIEGTYEQYF. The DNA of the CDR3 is TGTGCCAGTAGTATAGAAGGCACCTACGAGCAGTACTTC.

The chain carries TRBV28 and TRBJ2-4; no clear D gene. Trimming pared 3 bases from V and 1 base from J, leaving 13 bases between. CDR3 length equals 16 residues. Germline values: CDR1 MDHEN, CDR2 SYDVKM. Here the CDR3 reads CASSFLGGLAKNIQYF. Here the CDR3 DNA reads TGTGCCAGCAGTTTTCTTGGTGGTTTGGCCAAAAACATTCAGTACTTC.

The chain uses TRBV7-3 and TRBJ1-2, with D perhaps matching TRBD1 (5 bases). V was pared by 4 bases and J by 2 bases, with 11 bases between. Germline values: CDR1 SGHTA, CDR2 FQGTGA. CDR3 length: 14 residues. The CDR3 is CASSSGWGNYGYTF. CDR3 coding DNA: TGTGCCAGCAGCTCCGGTTGGGGGAACTATGGCTACACCTTC.

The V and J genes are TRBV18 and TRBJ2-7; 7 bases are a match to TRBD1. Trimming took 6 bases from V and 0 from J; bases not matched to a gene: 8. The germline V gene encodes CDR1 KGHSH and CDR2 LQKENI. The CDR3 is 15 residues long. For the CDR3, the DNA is TGTGCCAGCTCCCTAGAGACAGGGAGCTCCTACGAGCAGTACTTC. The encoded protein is CASSLETGSSYEQYF.

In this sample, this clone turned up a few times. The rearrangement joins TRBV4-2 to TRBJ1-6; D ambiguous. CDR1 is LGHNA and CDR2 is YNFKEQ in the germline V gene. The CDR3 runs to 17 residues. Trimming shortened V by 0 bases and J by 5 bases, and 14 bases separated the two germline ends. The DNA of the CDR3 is TGTGCCAGCAGCCAAGATATTGTGGCAGCGAATAATTCACCCCTCCACTTT. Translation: CASSQDIVAANNSPLHF.

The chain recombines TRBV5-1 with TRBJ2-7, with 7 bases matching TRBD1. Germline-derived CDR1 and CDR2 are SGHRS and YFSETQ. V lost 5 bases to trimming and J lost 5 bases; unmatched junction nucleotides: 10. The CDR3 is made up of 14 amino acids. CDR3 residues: CASSVRQGSDEQYF. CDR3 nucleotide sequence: TGCGCCAGCAGTGTCCGACAGGGTAGCGACGAGCAGTACTTC.

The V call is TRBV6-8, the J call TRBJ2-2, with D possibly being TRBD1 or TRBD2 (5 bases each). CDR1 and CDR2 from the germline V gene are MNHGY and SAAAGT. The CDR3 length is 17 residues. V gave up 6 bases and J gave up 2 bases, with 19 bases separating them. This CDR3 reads CASSSGRSASNTGELFF. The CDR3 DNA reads TGTGCCAGCAGCTCGGGACGCAGCGCGTCTAACACCGGGGAGCTGTTTTTT.

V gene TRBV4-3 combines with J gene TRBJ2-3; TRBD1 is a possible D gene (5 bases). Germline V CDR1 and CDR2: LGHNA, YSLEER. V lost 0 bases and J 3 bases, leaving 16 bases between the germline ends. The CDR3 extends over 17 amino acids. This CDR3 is CASSQEHGQGGTDTQYF. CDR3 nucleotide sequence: TGCGCCAGCAGCCAAGAGCACGGGCAGGGTGGAACAGATACGCAGTATTTT.

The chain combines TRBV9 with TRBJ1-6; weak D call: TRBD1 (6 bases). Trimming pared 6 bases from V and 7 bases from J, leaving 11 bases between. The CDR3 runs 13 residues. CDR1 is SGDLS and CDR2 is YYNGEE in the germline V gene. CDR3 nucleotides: TGTGCCAGCATGGGGCAGGGGAATTCACCCCTCCACTTT. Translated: CASMGQGNSPLHF.

CDR3 nucleotides: TGTGCCAGCAGTTTATCGTTCGACGAGACCCAGTACTTC. As protein: CASSLSFDETQYF. The chain employs TRBV27 and TRBJ2-5; D is uncertain. This CDR3 has 13 amino acids. Looked up from germline, CDR1 is MNHEY and CDR2 is SMNVEV (reference sequence). Deletions cut 0 bases from V and 5 bases from J, with 7 bases between.

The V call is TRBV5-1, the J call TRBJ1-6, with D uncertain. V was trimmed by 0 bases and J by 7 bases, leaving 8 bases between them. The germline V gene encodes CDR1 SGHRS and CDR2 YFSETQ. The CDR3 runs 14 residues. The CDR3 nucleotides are TGCGCCAGCAGCTTGGACGGTGGCAATTCACCCCTCCACTTT. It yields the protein CASSLDGGNSPLHF.

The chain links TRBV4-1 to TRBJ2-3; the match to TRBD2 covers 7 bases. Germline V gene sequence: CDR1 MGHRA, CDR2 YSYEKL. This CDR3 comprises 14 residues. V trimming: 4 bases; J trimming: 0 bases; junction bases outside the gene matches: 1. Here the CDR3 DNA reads TGCGCCAGCAGCCCTAGCGGAAGCACAGATACGCAGTATTTT. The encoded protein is CASSPSGSTDTQYF.

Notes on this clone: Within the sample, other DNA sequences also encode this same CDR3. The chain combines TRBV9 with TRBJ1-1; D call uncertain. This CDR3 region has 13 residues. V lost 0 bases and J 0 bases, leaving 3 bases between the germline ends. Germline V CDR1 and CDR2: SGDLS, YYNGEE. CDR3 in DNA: TGTGCCAGCAGCGTAGAGATGAACACTGAAGCTTTCTTT. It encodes CASSVEMNTEAFF.